These 26 T cell receptor beta chains share one sample of origin, sequenced in a study of regulatory T cells in long-lasting Graves disease. Researchers made TCR beta libraries by using iRepertoire HTBI primers and running Arm-PCR on CDR3 regions. TCRdb reanalysed the multiplex PCR reads using MiXCR and keeps one entry per CDR3 protein. Of approximately 390,000 distinct CDR3 sequences in the sample, under 20% were seen once. The time point was: newly diagnosed GD, antithyroid drugs for less than 3 months. The TCR library was made from RNA extracted from PBMCs. These data also formed part of another study, on T cells in Graves' hyperthyroidism and ophthalmopathy.

This material consisted of peripheral blood mononuclear cells (PBMCs), taken at new diagnosis, from a patient treated with antithyroid drugs. Receptors were obtained from a young woman with Graves disease.

This clonotype was observed many times. This chain connects TRBV7-2 to TRBJ1-1, with 7 nucleotides matching TRBD1. The CDR3 loop spans 15 amino acids. CDR1 and CDR2 (germline): SGHTA, FQGNSA. Germline trimming cut 4 bases from V and 3 bases from J; bases unmatched to any gene: 8. The CDR3 DNA sequence: TGTGCCAGCAGCTCGTCCGGGACAGCTTACACTGAAGCTTTCTTT. Translated, it gives CASSSSGTAYTEAFF. The complete variable domain, with remaining parts taken from reference TRBV7-2 and TRBJ1-1, reads GAGVSQSPSNKVTEKGKDVELRCDPISGHTALYWYRQSLGQGLEFLIYFQGNSAPDKSGLPSDRFSAERTGGSVSTLTIQRTQQEDSAVYLCASSSSGTAYTEAFFGQGTRLTVV.

Regarding this clonotype: It may be a read error: a sequence one base away is much more abundant. The chain recombines TRBV5-6 with TRBJ2-2, with 7 bases aligning to TRBD2. Germline CDR1 is SGHDT and CDR2 is YYEEEE. CDR3 length equals 16 residues. The CDR3 spells CASSSGGPLNTGELVF. CDR3 bases: TGTGCCAGCAGCTCGGGGGGTCCCCTGAACACCGGGGAGCTGGTTTTT.

This clonotype was detected ten times or more. The chain links TRBV7-2 to TRBJ2-1, with 8 bases lining up with TRBD2. The CDR3 contains 15 residues. Germline V gene data show CDR1 as SGHTA and CDR2 as FQGNSA. V dropped 4 bases and J dropped 9; count of bases not matched to a gene: 11. This CDR3 reads CASSSRAGVGSEQFF. The CDR3 nucleotides read TGTGCCAGCAGCTCACGAGCGGGAGTAGGAAGTGAGCAGTTCTTC.

This clonotype was recorded at least ten times. The gene calls are TRBV5-1 and TRBJ2-5, with TRBD2 identical over 7 bases. V lost 3 bases and J lost 2; bases outside the gene matches: 7. Germline lookup yields CDR1 SGHRS and CDR2 YFSETQ. The CDR3 covers 15 residues. The CDR3 reads CASSSSSGVQETQYF. Written as DNA, the CDR3 is TGCGCCAGCAGCTCTTCTAGCGGAGTTCAAGAGACCCAGTACTTC.

This clonotype was recorded once. The chain uses TRBV3-1 and TRBJ2-2; 9 nucleotides match TRBD1. The CDR3 is made up of 17 amino acids. The germline V gene has CDR1 LGHDT and CDR2 YNNKEL (reference sequence). V dropped 3 bases and J dropped 2; count of bases not matched to a gene: 7. CDR3 protein: CASSHIMGQGNTGELFF. CDR3 bases: TGTGCCAGCAGCCATATAATGGGACAGGGCAACACCGGGGAGCTGTTTTTT. Full variable domain (outside the CDR3, taken from reference TRBV3-1 and TRBJ2-2): DTAVSQTPKYLVTQMGNDKSIKCEQNLGHDTMYWYKQDSKKFLKIMFSYNNKELIINETVPNRFSPKSPDKAHLNLHINSLELGDSAVYFCASSHIMGQGNTGELFFGEGSRLTVL.

The chain recombines TRBV29-1 with TRBJ2-7, with D unresolved. The V end lost 3 bases, the J end lost 5 bases, and 14 bases lay between the germline ends. Germline V gives CDR1 SQVTM, CDR2 ANQGSEA. This CDR3 is 13 amino acids long. The CDR3 loop is CSVEAQVNHEQYF. The CDR3 coding sequence is TGCAGCGTTGAGGCTCAGGTAAATCACGAGCAGTACTTC.

This clonotype was seen many times. This chain connects TRBV30 to TRBJ2-2, with unresolved D. CDR1 and CDR2 (germline): GTSNPN, SVGIG (reference sequence). This CDR3 has 13 residues. Trimming shortened V by 5 bases and J by 8 bases, and 15 bases separated the two germline ends. CDR3: CAWRPRSAGELFF. The CDR3 DNA reads as TGTGCCTGGCGCCCTAGGTCGGCAGGGGAGCTGTTTTTT.

Many counts were recorded for this clonotype. The chain joins TRBV29-1 to TRBJ2-5; unclear D gene. V gave up 6 bases and J gave up 4 bases, with 15 bases separating them. Germline lookup yields CDR1 SQVTM and CDR2 ANQGSEA. The CDR3 sequence is 13 residues long. The CDR3 DNA reads TGCAGCGTCGGCGGACCAGCCCCAGAGACCCAGTACTTC. Amino acids: CSVGGPAPETQYF.

The chain carries TRBV30 and TRBJ1-4; D might be TRBD1 (5 bases). Trimming took 0 bases from V and 3 from J, leaving 11 bases between them. Germline V gives CDR1 GTSNPN, CDR2 SVGIG (reference sequence). This CDR3 has 15 amino acids. The CDR3 DNA follows: TGTGCCTGGAGTGTAGGGGAGCCCCCTAATGAAAAACTGTTTTTT. Residues: CAWSVGEPPNEKLFF.

DNA for the CDR3: TGTGCCAGCAGTTCGCCCGGGACGAACACCGGGGAGCTGTTTTTT. This gives the protein CASSSPGTNTGELFF. The gene calls are TRBV27 and TRBJ2-2; the D gene is possibly TRBD2 (5 bases). The CDR3 covers 15 residues. Germline loops: CDR1 MNHEY, CDR2 SMNVEV (reference sequence). Between the trimmed V and J ends, which lost 4 bases and 0 bases, there was a span of 9 bases.

This clonotype occurred many times. The chain recombines TRBV5-6 with TRBJ2-7; 9 bases are a match to TRBD1. J was trimmed by 0 bases and V by 0 bases; bases with no gene match: 4. This CDR3 region has 16 residues. From germline, CDR1 is SGHDT and CDR2 YYEEEE. The CDR3 bases are TGTGCCAGCAGCTTGGCCGGACAGGGGAGCTCCTACGAGCAGTACTTC. It specifies CASSLAGQGSSYEQYF.

This sequence joins TRBV5-1 and TRBJ2-7, with D uncertain. The CDR3 has 13 residues. Trimming pared 5 bases from V and 2 bases from J, leaving 11 bases between. The germline V gene encodes CDR1 SGHRS and CDR2 YFSETQ. The CDR3 here is CASSLYGTYEQYF. The CDR3 nucleotides read TGCGCCAGCAGTCTTTACGGAACCTACGAGCAGTACTTC.

This clonotype was found many times. The chain links TRBV28 to TRBJ1-5; D is uncertain. Germline values: CDR1 MDHEN, CDR2 SYDVKM. The V end was cut by 3 bases, the J end by 6 bases, with 15 bases between. The CDR3 spans 15 residues. The CDR3: CASSLGRQFGQPQHF. DNA for the CDR3: TGTGCCAGCAGTTTGGGGAGGCAATTTGGTCAGCCCCAGCATTTT. The whole variable domain, remainder taken from reference TRBV28 and TRBJ1-5, is DVKVTQSSRYLVKRTGEKVFLECVQDMDHENMFWYRQDPGLGLRLIYFSYDVKMKEKGDIPEGYSVSREKKERFSLILESASTNQTSMYLCASSLGRQFGQPQHFGDGTRLSIL.

This clonotype was seen at least ten times. The genes are TRBV12-3 or TRBV12-4 and TRBJ1-4, with D hard to call. With 2 bases removed from V and 5 bases from J, the gap between germline ends came to 9 bases. CDR3 length: 14 amino acids. CDR3 region: CASSLRQKNEKLFF. In DNA, the CDR3 is TGTGCCAGCAGTTTACGGCAGAAAAATGAAAAACTGTTTTTT.

There are many counts of this clonotype. The chain links TRBV6-1 to TRBJ1-2; tentative D call: TRBD1 (6 bases). There are 15 residues in the CDR3. The germline V gene has CDR1 MNHNS and CDR2 SASEGT. With 4 bases removed from V and 7 bases from J, the gap between germline ends came to 19 bases. The CDR3 reads CASSGWQGMYAGYTF. The CDR3 bases are TGTGCCAGCAGTGGATGGCAGGGGATGTACGCTGGCTACACCTTC.

The chain joins TRBV7-9 to TRBJ1-2; 11 bases match TRBD1. Trimming cost V 5 bases and J 8 bases; bases outside gene matches: 10. CDR1 is SEHNR, CDR2 FQNEAQ, per germline (reference sequence). The length of the CDR3 is 15 residues. The CDR3 loop reads CASSQSPGQGGGYTF. The CDR3 DNA reads TGTGCCAGCAGCCAATCCCCGGGACAGGGGGGAGGCTACACCTTC.

With regard to this clonotype: Being one base from a much bigger clone, this may be a read error. The chain combines TRBV27 with TRBJ2-1; 12 nucleotides agree with TRBD2. CDR3 length equals 16 residues. V gave up 4 bases and J gave up 8 bases; unmatched junction bases: 9. Germline V gene sequence: CDR1 MNHEY, CDR2 SMNVEV (reference sequence). CDR3 bases: TGTGCCAGCAGTTCTCTTTCTAGCGGGAGGGCCTATGAGCAGTTCTTC. It translates to CASSSLSSGRAYEQFF.

This clonotype was found a few times. V gene TRBV5-1 combines with J gene TRBJ1-3; 11 bases line up with TRBD1. Trimming took 4 bases from V and 0 from J; bases not matched to a gene: 12. CDR1 and CDR2 (germline): SGHRS, YFSETQ. The CDR3 length is 19 residues. The CDR3 region has the DNA TGCGCCAGCAGCACCGGGACAGGGGGAAGCTCGAGCTCTGGAAACACCATATATTTT. It yields the protein CASSTGTGGSSSSGNTIYF.

There are many counts of this clonotype. This sequence joins TRBV28 and TRBJ2-3, with unresolved D. Trimming took off 6 bases at V and 10 bases at J, with 14 bases between the two ends. The CDR3 is made up of 12 amino acids. CDR1 MDHEN and CDR2 SYDVKM come from the germline V gene. The CDR3: CASSNSAPAQYF. CDR3 nucleotide sequence: TGTGCCAGCAGCAACTCAGCGCCGGCGCAGTATTTT.

This clonotype was observed a handful of times. The chain employs TRBV19 and TRBJ2-5; D is possibly TRBD2 (5 bases). The length of the CDR3 is 15 residues. The germline V gene has CDR1 LNHDA and CDR2 SQIVND (reference sequence). The V gene lost 4 bases and the J gene lost 4 bases, with 16 bases spanning the gap. CDR3 in DNA: TGTGCCAGTAGTAGCCTCACTAGTGCCCGAGAGACCCAGTACTTC. It yields the protein CASSSLTSARETQYF.

Comments on this clonotype: The junction does not match germline at one end; this may be a read error. The chain is built from TRBV13 and TRBJ2-7, with 10 bases lining up with TRBD1. CDR3 size: 15 residues. CDR1 is PRHDT, CDR2 FYEKMQ, per germline (reference sequence). The CDR3 region is CASSFGDRGAYEQYF. In nucleotides, the CDR3 is TGTGCCAGTAGCTTCGGGGACAGGGGAGCCTACGAGCAGTACTTC.

The table lists this clonotype with many counts. This chain uses TRBV6-5 with TRBJ1-2, with D tentatively TRBD1 (6 bases). This CDR3 contains 13 residues. CDR1 MNHEY and CDR2 SVGAGI come from the germline V gene. Trimming shortened V by 4 bases and J by 4 bases, and 10 bases separated the two germline ends. CDR3 bases: TGTGCCAGCAGTTCGGACAGCGTCTATGGCTACACCTTC. Translated: CASSSDSVYGYTF.

Many counts were recorded for this clonotype. The V gene is TRBV28, the J gene TRBJ1-3; no definite D call. The CDR3 length is 13 residues. From germline, CDR1 is MDHEN and CDR2 SYDVKM. The V end was cut by 3 bases, the J end by 0 bases, with 3 bases between. CDR3 DNA sequence: TGTGCCAGCAGTTTCAACTCTGGAAACACCATATATTTT. It codes for CASSFNSGNTIYF. Full variable domain (remainder filled in from reference TRBV28 and TRBJ1-3): DVKVTQSSRYLVKRTGEKVFLECVQDMDHENMFWYRQDPGLGLRLIYFSYDVKMKEKGDIPEGYSVSREKKERFSLILESASTNQTSMYLCASSFNSGNTIYFGEGSWLTVV.

This clonotype has a count of ten or more. The CDR3 sequence is CASSESGRGNNEQFF. The CDR3 bases are TGCGCCAGCAGTGAGTCGGGCAGGGGAAACAATGAGCAGTTCTTC. This chain uses TRBV10-1 with TRBJ2-1; D is perhaps TRBD1 (6 bases). CDR3 length: 15 residues. Between the trimmed V and J ends, which lost 0 bases and 5 bases, there was a span of 11 bases. The germline V gene encodes CDR1 WNHNN and CDR2 SYGVQD (reference sequence).

This clonotype came up many times. The chain is built from TRBV13 and TRBJ2-7; 8 bases agree with TRBD1. J lost 7 bases, V lost 0 bases, and 11 bases had no gene match. Per the germline V gene, CDR1 is PRHDT and CDR2 is FYEKMQ (reference sequence). The CDR3 has 16 residues. The CDR3 DNA follows: TGTGCCAGCAGCTTAGGTCAACAGGGGGGTCCTAGGGAGCAGTACTTC. As protein: CASSLGQQGGPREQYF.

This clonotype was seen many times. The J gene is TRBJ2-7, the V gene TRBV13; 12 nucleotides match TRBD2. Germline CDR1 is PRHDT and CDR2 is FYEKMQ (reference sequence). Germline trimming cut 4 bases from V and 6 bases from J; bases unmatched to any gene: 7. This CDR3 has 15 residues. The CDR3 region has the DNA TGTGCCAGCAGCTCACAGACTAGCGGGAGACTCGAGCAGTACTTC. Protein: CASSSQTSGRLEQYF.